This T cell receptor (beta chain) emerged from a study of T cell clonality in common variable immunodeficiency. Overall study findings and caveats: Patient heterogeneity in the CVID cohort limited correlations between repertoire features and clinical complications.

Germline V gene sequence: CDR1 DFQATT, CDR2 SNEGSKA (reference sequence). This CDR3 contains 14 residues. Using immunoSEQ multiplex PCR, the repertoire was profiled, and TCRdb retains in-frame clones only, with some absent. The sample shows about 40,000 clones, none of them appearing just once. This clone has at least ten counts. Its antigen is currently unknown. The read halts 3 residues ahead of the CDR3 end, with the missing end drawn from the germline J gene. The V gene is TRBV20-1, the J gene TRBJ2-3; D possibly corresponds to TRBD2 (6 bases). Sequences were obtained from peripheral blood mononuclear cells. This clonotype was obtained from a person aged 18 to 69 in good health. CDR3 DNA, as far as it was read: TGCAGTGCTAGTCCGGGGGAGGCCCCGGAGACG. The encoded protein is CSASPGEAPET. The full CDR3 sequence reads CSASPGEAPETQYF.